This TCR beta chain was found in a study of tumor-infiltrating lymphocytes in primary liver carcinoma. Study-level information: Staging placed the tumors at T1-T3 N0M0, and they measured roughly 4.2 to 10 cm across. Study-wide findings and caveats: Tumor samples exhibited a significantly greater top-250-clone fraction than blood samples (p = 0.039).

Germline lookup yields CDR1 SGHDT and CDR2 YYEEEE. V was shortened by 2 bases and J by 4 bases, with 12 bases between the two germline ends. The CDR3 has 14 amino acids. TCR beta cDNA was made from 500 ng total RNA with a constant-region primer. Slightly modified ARM-PCR served as the procedure for the TCR beta libraries. These libraries came from three rounds of nested multiplex PCR. Use of TRBV1-TRBV30 forward primers with a C-beta reverse primer characterized the first two PCR rounds, which lasted ten to eleven cycles each. TCRdb ran MiXCR on the multiplex PCR reads and lists one entry per CDR3 protein. Among approximately 340,000 distinct CDR3 sequences, 65% were seen once, and the ten largest hold about 6%. This clonotype was recorded many times. Its specificity is not known. In addition to blood RNA drawn from unsorted whole blood, germline DNA was extracted. No patient had received treatment, and all had chronic HBV infection. Before any surgery took place, 3 to 4.5 milliliters of peripheral blood were collected.

The sequenced sample was peripheral blood. V gene TRBV5-6 combines with J gene TRBJ2-5; the D gene could be TRBD1 or TRBD2 (5 bases each). The clonotype was recovered from a middle-aged man with primary liver carcinoma and hepatitis B virus infection. This chain's CDR3 is CASSFSGTPETQYF. The CDR3 DNA reads as TGTGCCAGCAGCTTCTCCGGGACCCCAGAGACCCAGTACTTC. Supplemented by reference TRBV5-6 and TRBJ2-5, the full variable domain reads DAGVTQSPTHLIKTRGQQVTLRCSPKSGHDTVSWYQQALGQGPQFIFQYYEEEERQRGNFPDRFSGHQFPNYSSELNVNALLLGDSALYLCASSFSGTPETQYFGPGTRLLVL.